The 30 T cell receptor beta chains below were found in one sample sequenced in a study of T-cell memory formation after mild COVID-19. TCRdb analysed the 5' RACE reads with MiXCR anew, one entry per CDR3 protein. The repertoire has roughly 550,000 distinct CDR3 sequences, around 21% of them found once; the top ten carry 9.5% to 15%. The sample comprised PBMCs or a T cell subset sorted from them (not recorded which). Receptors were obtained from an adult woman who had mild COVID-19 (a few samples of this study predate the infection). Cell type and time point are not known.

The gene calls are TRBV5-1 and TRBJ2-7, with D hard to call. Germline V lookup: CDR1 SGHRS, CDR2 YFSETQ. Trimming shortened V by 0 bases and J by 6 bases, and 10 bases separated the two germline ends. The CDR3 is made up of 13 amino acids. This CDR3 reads CASSLGGVAEQYF. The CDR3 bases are TGCGCCAGCAGCTTGGGGGGTGTTGCCGAGCAGTACTTC. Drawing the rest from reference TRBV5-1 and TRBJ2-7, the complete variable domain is KAGVTQTPRYLIKTRGQQVTLSCSPISGHRSVSWYQQTPGQGLQFLFEYFSETQRNKGNFPGRFSGRQFSNSRSEMNVSTLELGDSALYLCASSLGGVAEQYFGPGTRLTVT.

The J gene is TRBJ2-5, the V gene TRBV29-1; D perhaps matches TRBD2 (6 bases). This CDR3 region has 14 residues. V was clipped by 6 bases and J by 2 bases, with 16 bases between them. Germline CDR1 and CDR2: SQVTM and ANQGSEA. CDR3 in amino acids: CSVQPRDFQETQYF. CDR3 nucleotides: TGCAGCGTCCAACCTCGGGACTTTCAAGAGACCCAGTACTTC. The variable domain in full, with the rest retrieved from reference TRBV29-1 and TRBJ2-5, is SAVISQKPSRDICQRGTSLTIQCQVDSQVTMMFWYRQQPGQSLTLIATANQGSEATYESGFVIDKFPISRPNLTFSTLTVSNMSPEDSSIYLCSVQPRDFQETQYFGPGTRLLVL.

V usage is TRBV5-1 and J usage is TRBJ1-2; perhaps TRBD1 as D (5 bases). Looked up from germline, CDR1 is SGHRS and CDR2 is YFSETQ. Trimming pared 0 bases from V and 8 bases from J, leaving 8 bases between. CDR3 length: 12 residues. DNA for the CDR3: TGCGCCAGCAGCTTGGTGGGGGTCGGCTACACCTTC. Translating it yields CASSLVGVGYTF.

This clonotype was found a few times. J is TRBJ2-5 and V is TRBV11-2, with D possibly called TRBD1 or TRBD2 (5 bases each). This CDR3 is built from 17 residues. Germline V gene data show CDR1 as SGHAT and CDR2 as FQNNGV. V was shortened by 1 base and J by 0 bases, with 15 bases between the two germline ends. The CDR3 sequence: CASSLVPGTLYQETQYF. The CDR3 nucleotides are TGTGCCAGCAGCTTAGTCCCGGGGACCCTGTACCAAGAGACCCAGTACTTC.

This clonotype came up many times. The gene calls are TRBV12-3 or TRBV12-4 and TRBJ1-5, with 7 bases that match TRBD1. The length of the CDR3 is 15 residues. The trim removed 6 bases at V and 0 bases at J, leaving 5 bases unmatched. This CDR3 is CASRQDRISNQPQHF. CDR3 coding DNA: TGTGCCAGCAGACAGGACAGGATTAGCAATCAGCCCCAGCATTTT.

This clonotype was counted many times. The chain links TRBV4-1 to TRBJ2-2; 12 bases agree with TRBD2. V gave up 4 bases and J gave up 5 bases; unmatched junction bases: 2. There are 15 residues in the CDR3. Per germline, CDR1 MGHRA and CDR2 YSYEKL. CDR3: CASSPGTSGTGELFF. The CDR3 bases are TGCGCCAGCAGCCCTGGGACTAGCGGGACCGGGGAGCTGTTTTTT.

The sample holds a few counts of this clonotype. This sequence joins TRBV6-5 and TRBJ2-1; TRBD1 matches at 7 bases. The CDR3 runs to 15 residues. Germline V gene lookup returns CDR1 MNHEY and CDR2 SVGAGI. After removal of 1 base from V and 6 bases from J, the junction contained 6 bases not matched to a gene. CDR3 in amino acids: CASSYWGQRGNEQFF. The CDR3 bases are TGTGCCAGCAGTTACTGGGGACAGAGGGGCAATGAGCAGTTCTTC.

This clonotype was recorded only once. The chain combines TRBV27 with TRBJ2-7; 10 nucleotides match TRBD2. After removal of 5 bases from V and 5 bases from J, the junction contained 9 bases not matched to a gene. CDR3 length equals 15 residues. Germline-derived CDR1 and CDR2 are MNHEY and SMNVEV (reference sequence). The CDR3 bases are TGTGCCAGCAGTCCCCTAGCGGGAGTGTCTGACGAGCAGTACTTC. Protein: CASSPLAGVSDEQYF.

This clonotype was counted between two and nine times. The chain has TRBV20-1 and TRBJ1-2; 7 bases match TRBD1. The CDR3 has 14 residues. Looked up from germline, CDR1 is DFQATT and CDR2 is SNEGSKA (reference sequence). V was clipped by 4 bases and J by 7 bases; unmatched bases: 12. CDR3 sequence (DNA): TGCAGTGCTACGGGGGACAGACTCGTTGCTGGCTACACCTTC. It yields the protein CSATGDRLVAGYTF.

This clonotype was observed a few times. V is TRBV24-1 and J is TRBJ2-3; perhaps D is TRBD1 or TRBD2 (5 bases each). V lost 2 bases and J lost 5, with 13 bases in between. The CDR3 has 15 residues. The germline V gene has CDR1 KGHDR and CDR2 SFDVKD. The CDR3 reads CATSDWAGTEDTQYF. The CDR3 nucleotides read TGTGCCACCAGTGATTGGGCCGGGACCGAAGATACGCAGTATTTT.

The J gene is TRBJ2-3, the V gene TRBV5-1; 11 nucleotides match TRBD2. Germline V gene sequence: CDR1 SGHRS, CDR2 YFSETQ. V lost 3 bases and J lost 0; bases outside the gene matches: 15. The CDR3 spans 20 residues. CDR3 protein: CASSYTGLAVITSSTDTQYF. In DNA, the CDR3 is TGCGCCAGCAGCTATACGGGACTAGCGGTGATCACGTCTAGCACAGATACGCAGTATTTT.

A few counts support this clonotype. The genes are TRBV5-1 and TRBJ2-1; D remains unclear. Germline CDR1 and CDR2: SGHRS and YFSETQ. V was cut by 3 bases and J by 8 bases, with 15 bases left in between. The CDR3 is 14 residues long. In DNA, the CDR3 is TGCGCCAGCAGCTGGCAGGTTCTGGGTGATGAGCAGTTCTTC. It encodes CASSWQVLGDEQFF. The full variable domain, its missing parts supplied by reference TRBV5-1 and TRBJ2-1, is KAGVTQTPRYLIKTRGQQVTLSCSPISGHRSVSWYQQTPGQGLQFLFEYFSETQRNKGNFPGRFSGRQFSNSRSEMNVSTLELGDSALYLCASSWQVLGDEQFFGPGTRLTVL.

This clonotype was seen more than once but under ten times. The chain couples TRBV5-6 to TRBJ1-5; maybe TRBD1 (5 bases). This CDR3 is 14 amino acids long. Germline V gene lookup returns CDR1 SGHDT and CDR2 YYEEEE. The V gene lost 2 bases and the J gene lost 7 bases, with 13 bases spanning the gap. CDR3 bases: TGTGCCAGCAGCTTAGTGGGGCCTGGACAGCCCCAGCATTTT. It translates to CASSLVGPGQPQHF.

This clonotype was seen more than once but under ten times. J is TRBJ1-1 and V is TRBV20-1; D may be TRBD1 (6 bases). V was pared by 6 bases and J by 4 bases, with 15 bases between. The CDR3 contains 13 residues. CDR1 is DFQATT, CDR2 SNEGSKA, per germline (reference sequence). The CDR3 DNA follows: TGCAGTGCCCTGCGGGGGGGCGGCACTGAAGCTTTCTTT. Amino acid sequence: CSALRGGGTEAFF.

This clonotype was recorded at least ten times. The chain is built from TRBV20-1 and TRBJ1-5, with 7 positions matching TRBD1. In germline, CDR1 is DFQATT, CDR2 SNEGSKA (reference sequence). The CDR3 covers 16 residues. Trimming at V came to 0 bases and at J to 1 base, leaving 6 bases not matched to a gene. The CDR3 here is CSARDLTGASNQPQHF. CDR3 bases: TGCAGTGCTAGAGATCTAACAGGGGCGAGCAATCAGCCCCAGCATTTT.

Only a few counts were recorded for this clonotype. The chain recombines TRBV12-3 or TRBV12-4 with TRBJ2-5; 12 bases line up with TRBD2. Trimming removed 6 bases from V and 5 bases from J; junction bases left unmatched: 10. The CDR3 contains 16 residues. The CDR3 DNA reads TGTGCCAGCAGCCCGACAAGGACTAGCGGGGTGGAGACCCAGTACTTC. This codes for CASSPTRTSGVETQYF.

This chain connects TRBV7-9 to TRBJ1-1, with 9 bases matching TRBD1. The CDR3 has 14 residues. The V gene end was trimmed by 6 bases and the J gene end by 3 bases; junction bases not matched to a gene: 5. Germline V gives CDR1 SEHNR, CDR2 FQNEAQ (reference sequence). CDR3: CASRKQGADTEAFF. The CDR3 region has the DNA TGTGCCAGCAGAAAACAGGGGGCGGACACTGAAGCTTTCTTT.

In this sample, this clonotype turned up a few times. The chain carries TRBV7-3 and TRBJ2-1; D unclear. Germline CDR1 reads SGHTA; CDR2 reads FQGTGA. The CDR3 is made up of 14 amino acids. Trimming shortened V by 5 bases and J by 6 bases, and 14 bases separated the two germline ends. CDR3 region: CASSPEAALNEQFF. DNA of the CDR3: TGTGCCAGCAGCCCCGAGGCTGCCCTCAATGAGCAGTTCTTC.

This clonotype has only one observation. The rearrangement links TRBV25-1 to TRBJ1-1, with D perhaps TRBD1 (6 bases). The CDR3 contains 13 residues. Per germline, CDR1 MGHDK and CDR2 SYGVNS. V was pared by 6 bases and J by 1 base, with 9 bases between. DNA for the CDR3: TGTGCCAGCAGAGGGACACCGAACACTGAAGCTTTCTTT. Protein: CASRGTPNTEAFF.

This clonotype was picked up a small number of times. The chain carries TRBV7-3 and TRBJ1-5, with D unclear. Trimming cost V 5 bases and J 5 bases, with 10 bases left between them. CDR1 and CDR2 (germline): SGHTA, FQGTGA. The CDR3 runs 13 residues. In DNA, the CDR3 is TGTGCCAGCAGCCTCCCCGCGGATCAGCCCCAGCATTTT. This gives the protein CASSLPADQPQHF.

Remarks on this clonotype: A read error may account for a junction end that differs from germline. CDR3 in DNA: TGTGCCAGCAGTTGGCTAGCGGAACCGCGGGTCTTC. Amino acids: CASSWLAEPRVF. The V gene is TRBV12-3 or TRBV12-4, the J gene TRBJ2-1; 7 positions match TRBD2. The CDR3 runs 12 residues.

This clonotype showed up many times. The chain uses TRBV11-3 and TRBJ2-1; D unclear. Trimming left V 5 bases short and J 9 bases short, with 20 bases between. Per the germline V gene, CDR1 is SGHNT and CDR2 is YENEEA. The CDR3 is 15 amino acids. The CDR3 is CASSRASARMGEQFF. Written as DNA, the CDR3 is TGTGCCAGCAGCCGAGCTAGTGCCAGGATGGGTGAGCAGTTCTTC.

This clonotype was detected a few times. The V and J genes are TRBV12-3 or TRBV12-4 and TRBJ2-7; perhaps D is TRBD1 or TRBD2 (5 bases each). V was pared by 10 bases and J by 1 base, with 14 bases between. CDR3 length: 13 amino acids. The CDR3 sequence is CATSWGLSYEQYF. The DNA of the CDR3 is TGTGCCACGTCTTGGGGGTTATCCTACGAGCAGTACTTC.

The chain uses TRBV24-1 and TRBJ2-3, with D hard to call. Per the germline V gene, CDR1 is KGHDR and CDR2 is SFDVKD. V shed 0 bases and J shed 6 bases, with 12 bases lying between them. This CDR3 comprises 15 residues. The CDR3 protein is CATSDLDLPRDTQYF. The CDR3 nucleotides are TGTGCCACCAGTGATTTGGACTTACCCCGGGATACGCAGTATTTT.

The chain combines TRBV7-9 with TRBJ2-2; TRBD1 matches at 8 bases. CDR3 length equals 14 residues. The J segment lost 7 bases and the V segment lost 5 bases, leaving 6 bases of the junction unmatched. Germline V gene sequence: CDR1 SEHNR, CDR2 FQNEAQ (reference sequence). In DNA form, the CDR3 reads TGTGCCAGCAGCGCCCGGACAGGGTTCGGGGAGCTGTTTTTT. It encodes CASSARTGFGELFF.

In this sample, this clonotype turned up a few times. The CDR3 DNA reads as TGCAGCGTTCCGGCCGACAGGGGCTACGAGCAGTACTTC. Its protein is CSVPADRGYEQYF. This chain links TRBV29-1 with TRBJ2-7; TRBD1 aligns across 8 bases. Germline-derived CDR1 and CDR2 are SQVTM and ANQGSEA. CDR3 size: 13 residues. V gave up 5 bases and J gave up 3 bases; unmatched junction bases: 6.

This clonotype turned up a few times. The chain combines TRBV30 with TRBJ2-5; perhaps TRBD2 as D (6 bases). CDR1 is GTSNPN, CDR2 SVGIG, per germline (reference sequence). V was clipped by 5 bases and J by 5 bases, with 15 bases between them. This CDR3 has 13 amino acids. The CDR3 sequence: CAWGRRAGETQYF. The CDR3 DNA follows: TGTGCCTGGGGCCGGAGGGCAGGGGAGACCCAGTACTTC.

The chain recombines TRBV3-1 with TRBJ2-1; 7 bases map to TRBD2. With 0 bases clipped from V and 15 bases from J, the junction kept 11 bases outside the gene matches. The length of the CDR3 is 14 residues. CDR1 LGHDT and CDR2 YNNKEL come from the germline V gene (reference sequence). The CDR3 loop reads CASSQDESGVDPFF. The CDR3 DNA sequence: TGTGCCAGCAGCCAAGATGAGAGCGGGGTCGACCCGTTCTTC.

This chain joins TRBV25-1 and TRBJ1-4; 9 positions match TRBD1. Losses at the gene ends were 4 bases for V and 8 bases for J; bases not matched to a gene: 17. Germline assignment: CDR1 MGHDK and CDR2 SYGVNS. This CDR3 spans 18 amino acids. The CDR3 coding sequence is TGTGCCAGCAGTGGCTCACCGGGACAGGGTGGTGAAGGCGAAAAACTGTTTTTT. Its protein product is CASSGSPGQGGEGEKLFF.

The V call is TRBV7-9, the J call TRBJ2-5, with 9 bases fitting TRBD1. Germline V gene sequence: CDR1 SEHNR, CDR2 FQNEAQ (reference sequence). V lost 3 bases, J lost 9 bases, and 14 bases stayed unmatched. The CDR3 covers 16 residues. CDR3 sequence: CASSFAPGQGRWAQYF. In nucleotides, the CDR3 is TGTGCCAGCAGCTTTGCTCCGGGACAGGGTCGGTGGGCCCAGTACTTC.